This is a list of T cell receptor beta chains from one sample in a study. Via MiXCR, TCRdb re-called the RT-PCR reads, giving one row per CDR3 protein. The data hold around 700,000 distinct CDR3 sequences, with 13% to 15% observed a single time. Sequenced material: memory CD4+ T cells from blood. The receptors shown here come from a female donor in good health, serving as a healthy control. Each CDR3 is given with its conserved first and last residue.

CDR3aa: CASSRQLQGEETQYF
j_gene: TRBJ2-5
v_gene: TRBV18
len: 15

CDR3aa: CASLTRTGAGEQYF
j_gene: TRBJ2-7
v_gene: TRBV28
len: 14

CDR3aa: CASSAPGTAIYGYTF
j_gene: TRBJ1-2
v_gene: TRBV4-2
len: 15

CDR3aa: CASSGGTSGRAGHTQYF
j_gene: TRBJ2-3
v_gene: TRBV25-1
len: 17

CDR3aa: CSVRRDGEDTQYF
j_gene: TRBJ2-3
v_gene: TRBV29-1
len: 13

CDR3aa: CAIFSGGHNEQFF
j_gene: TRBJ2-1
v_gene: TRBV10-3
len: 13

CDR3aa: CASSFGLALGETQYF
j_gene: TRBJ2-5
v_gene: TRBV5-1
len: 15

CDR3aa: CASSPSAGSRHEQYF
j_gene: TRBJ2-7
v_gene: TRBV7-3
len: 15

CDR3aa: CASGDGTPYNEQFF
j_gene: TRBJ2-1
v_gene: TRBV6-1
len: 14

CDR3aa: CASSFRTGSGFATNEKLFF
j_gene: TRBJ1-4
v_gene: TRBV19
len: 19

CDR3aa: CASSVGGLAGGPGYEQYF
j_gene: TRBJ2-7
v_gene: TRBV9
len: 18

CDR3aa: CASSLQMGVTNEKLFF
j_gene: TRBJ1-4
v_gene: TRBV12-3/TRBV12-4
len: 16

CDR3aa: CAWSVLEARAYNEQFF
j_gene: TRBJ2-1
v_gene: TRBV30
len: 16